The TCR beta chain described here comes from a study of shared clonotypes between healthy human individuals. Study summary: Donors were a couple of women and a few men aged 18 to 49. General study points: Generally, naive subsets came out with larger estimated richness than memory subsets.

For every subset, genomic DNA was evenly distributed across several immunoSEQ plates. Authors' processing steps: Junction-only immunoSEQ sequences carried no quality scores, so filtering differed. This table comes from immunoSEQ multiplex PCR, and its TCRdb copy is limited to in-frame clones, with some not included. V and J calls and clone size are those listed in that table; D and trimming were worked out from the DNA. The sample yields around 2,000,000 clones, around 93% seen once. Only CD45RO-negative cells positively selected for CCR7 counted as naive CD8 cells, so terminally differentiated effector memory CD45RA+ cells were excluded. As to this clone: Its matching antigen is unknown.

Trimming pared 0 bases from V and 1 base from J, leaving 15 bases between. There are 16 residues in the CDR3. CDR1 and CDR2 (germline): GTSNPN, SVGIG (reference sequence). The specimen was naive CD8+ T cells from PBMCs. The origin of this receptor is a man between 18 and 35 years old in good health. Some clones in this sample may be carry-over from other donors' samples. V gene TRBV30 combines with J gene TRBJ2-5, with D maybe TRBD2 (6 bases). The CDR3: CAWSVLGLAIQETQYF. The CDR3 nucleotides read TGTGCCTGGAGTGTACTCGGGCTAGCGATCCAAGAGACCCAGTACTTC. Looking up the rest from reference TRBV30 and TRBJ2-5 gives the full variable domain: SQTIHQWPATLVQPVGSPLSLECTVEGTSNPNLYWYRQAAGRGLQLLFYSVGIGQISSEVPQNLSASRPQDRQFILSSKKLLLSDSGFYLCAWSVLGLAIQETQYFGPGTRLLVL.